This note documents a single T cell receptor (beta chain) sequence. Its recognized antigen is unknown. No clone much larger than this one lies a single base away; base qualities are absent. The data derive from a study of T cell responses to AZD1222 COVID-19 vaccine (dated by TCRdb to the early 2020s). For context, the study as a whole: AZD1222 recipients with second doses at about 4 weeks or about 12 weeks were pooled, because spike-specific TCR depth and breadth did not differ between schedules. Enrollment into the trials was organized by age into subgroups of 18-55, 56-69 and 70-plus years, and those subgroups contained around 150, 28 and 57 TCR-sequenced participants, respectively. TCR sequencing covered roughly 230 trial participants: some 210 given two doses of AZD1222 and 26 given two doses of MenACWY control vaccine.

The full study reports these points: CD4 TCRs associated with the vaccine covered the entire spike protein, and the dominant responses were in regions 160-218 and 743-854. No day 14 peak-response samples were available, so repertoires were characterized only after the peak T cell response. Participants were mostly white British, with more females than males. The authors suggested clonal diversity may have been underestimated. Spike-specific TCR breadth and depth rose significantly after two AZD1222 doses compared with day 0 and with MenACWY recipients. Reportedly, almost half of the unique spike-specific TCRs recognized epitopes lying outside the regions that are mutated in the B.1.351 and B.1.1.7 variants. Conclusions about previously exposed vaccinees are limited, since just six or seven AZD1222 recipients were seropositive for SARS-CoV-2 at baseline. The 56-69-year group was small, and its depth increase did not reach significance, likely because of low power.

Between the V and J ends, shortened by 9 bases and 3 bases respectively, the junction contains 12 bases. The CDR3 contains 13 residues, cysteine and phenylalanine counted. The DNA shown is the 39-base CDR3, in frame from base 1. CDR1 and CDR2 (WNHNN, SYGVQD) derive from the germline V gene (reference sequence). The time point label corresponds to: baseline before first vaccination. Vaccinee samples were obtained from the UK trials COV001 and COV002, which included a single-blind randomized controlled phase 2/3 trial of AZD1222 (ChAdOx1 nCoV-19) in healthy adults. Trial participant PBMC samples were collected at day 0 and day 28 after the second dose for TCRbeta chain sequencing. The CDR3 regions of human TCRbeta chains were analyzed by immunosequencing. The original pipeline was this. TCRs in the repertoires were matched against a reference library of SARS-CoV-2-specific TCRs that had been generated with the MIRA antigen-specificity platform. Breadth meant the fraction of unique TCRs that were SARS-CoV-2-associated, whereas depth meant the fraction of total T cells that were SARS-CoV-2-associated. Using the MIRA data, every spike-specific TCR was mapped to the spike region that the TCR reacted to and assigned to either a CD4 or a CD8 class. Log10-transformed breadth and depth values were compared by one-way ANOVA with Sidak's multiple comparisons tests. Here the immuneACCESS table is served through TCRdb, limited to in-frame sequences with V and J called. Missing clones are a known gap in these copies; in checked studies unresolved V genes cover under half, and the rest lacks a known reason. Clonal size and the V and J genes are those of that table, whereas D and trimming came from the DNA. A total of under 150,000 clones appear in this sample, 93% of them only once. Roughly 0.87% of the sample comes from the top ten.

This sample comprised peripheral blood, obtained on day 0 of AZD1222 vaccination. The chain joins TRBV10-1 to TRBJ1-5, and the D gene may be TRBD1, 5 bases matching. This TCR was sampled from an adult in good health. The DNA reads TGCGCCAGTTCAAGGGGTTTCAATCAGCCCCAGCATTTT. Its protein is CASSRGFNQPQHF.